Sequencing of this TCR beta chain was carried out in a study of glioma-infiltrating T cells. Study results and caveats: Above-expected tissue-blood divergence occurred in all gliomas, most in low-grade ones.

Amplification of TCR alpha and beta CDR3 regions from RNA used iRepertoire nested multiplex PCR. MiXCR was run by TCRdb on the multiplex PCR reads, yielding one entry per CDR3 protein. Of 44,000 or so distinct CDR3 sequences in the sample, 20% to 25% are singletons; the top ten hold approximately 6.4%. A word on this clonotype: Antigen: not known.

Germline CDR1 LNHDA, CDR2 SQIVND (reference sequence). CDR3 length: 15 residues. The trim removed 3 bases at V and 2 bases at J, leaving 4 bases unmatched. This sequence originates from a human donor with low-grade glioma or glioblastoma, undergoing nonglioma brain surgery, or in good health (not recorded which). Source material: glioma tissue, nonneoplastic brain tissue, or PBMCs (not recorded which). The rearrangement uses TRBV19 and TRBJ2-5; the match to TRBD1 covers 9 bases. The CDR3 sequence is CASSIGTGRQETQYF. DNA for the CDR3: TGTGCCAGTAGTATCGGGACAGGGCGGCAAGAGACCCAGTACTTC.